This entry concerns a single T cell receptor beta chain. As yet, its antigen is unknown. At one boundary the junction diverges from the germline segment, which might be a read error. Those who donated were healthy bone marrow donors. The data are from a study of cytomegalovirus exposure and HLA in healthy donors. PCR amplification relied on 60 Vbeta primers (plus 13 Jbeta primers). Sequencing was performed with immunoSEQ multiplex PCR; in TCRdb, only in-frame clones are kept and a portion is missing. Here the sample spans around 200,000 clones, about 80% being singletons. Germline V gene sequence: CDR1 SEHNR, CDR2 FQNEAQ (reference sequence). CDR3 size: 16 residues. General study points: TCR beta V- and J-gene trimming was later associated with a missense DCLRE1C variant.

This chain connects TRBV7-9 to TRBJ2-7; D may be TRBD1 (6 bases). The sample taken for sequencing was PBMCs. The source of this sequence is a boy aged 5 to 17 in good health and CMV-seronegative. Written as DNA, the CDR3 is TGTTCCAGCAGCTTAGCCCCGGGACATAGCTCCTACGAGCAGTACTTC. Translation: CSSSLAPGHSSYEQYF.